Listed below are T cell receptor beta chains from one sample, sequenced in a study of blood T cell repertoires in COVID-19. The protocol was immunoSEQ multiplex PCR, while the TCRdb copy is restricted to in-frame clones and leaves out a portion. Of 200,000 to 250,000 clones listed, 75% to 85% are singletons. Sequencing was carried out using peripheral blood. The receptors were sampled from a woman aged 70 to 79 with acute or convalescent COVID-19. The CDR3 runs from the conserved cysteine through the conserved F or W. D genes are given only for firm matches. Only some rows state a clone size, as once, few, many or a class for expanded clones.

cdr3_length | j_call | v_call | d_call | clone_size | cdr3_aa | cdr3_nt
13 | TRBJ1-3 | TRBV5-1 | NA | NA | CASSSGSGNTIYF | TGCGCCAGCAGCTCAGGATCTGGAAACACCATATATTTT
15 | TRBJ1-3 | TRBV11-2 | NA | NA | CASSPRGPTGNTIYF | TGTGCCAGCAGCCCAAGGGGCCCTACAGGAAACACCATATATTTT
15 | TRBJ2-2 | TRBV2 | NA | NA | CASRGPALNTGELFF | TGTGCCAGCAGGGGGCCCGCCCTGAACACCGGGGAGCTGTTTTTT
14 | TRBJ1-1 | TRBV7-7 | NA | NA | CASSPGHQMGEAFF | TGTGCCAGCAGCCCAGGGCACCAGATGGGTGAAGCTTTCTTT
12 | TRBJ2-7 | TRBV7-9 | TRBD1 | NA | CASSYQGDEQYF | TGTGCCAGCAGCTATCAGGGGGACGAGCAGTACTTC
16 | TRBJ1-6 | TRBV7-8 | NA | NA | CASSFSTGVLFSPLHF | TGTGCCAGCAGCTTTTCTACCGGGGTCTTGTTTTCACCCCTCCACTTT
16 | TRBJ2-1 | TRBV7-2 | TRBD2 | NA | CASSLGGTSGVNEQFF | TGTGCCAGCAGCTTAGGAGGGACTAGCGGTGTCAATGAGCAGTTCTTC
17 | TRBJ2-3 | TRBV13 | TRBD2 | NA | CASSLWGGGTSTDTQYF | TGTGCCAGCAGCTTATGGGGCGGGGGGACTAGCACAGATACGCAGTATTTT
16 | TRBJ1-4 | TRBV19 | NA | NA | CASSILGLSTNEKLFF | TGTGCCAGTAGTATATTGGGACTATCAACTAATGAAAAACTGTTTTTT
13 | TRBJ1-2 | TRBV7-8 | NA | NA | CASSSRGLYGYTF | TGTGCCAGCAGCTCTAGGGGACTCTATGGCTACACCTTC
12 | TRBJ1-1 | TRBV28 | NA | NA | CASSPPLLEAFF | TGTGCCAGCAGCCCTCCCTTACTTGAAGCTTTCTTT
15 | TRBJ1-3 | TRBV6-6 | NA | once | CASSPSSTSGNTIYF | TGTGCCAGCTCTCCCTCCAGTACCTCTGGAAACACCATATATTTT
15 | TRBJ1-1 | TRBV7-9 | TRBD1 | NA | CASSSTGGGGAEAFF | TGTGCCAGCAGCTCCACAGGGGGCGGAGGGGCTGAAGCTTTCTTT
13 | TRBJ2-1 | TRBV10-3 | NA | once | CALSPSLRNEQFF | TGTGCCCTCAGTCCTTCGCTGCGGAATGAGCAGTTCTTC
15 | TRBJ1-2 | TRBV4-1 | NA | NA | CASSATTGTNYGYTF | TGCGCCAGCAGCGCAACGACGGGAACTAACTATGGCTACACCTTC
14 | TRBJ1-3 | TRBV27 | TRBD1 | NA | CASRPTGAGNTIYF | TGTGCCAGCAGACCGACAGGGGCAGGAAACACCATATATTTT
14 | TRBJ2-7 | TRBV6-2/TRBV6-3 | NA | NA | CASSYVQGPYEQYF | TGTGCCAGCAGTTACGTCCAGGGGCCCTACGAGCAGTACTTC
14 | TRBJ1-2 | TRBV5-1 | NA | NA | CASKPLSDHGGYTF | TGCGCCAGCAAGCCCCTTAGCGACCATGGGGGCTACACCTTC
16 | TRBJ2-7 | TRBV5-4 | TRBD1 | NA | CASSLEAGQGYYEQYF | TGTGCCAGCAGCTTGGAGGCGGGACAGGGTTATTACGAGCAGTACTTC
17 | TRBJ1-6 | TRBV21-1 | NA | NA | CASRPRDNKTYNSPLHF | TGTGCCAGCCGTCCCCGGGACAACAAAACATATAATTCACCCCTCCACTTT
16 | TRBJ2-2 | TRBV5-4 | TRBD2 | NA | CASSSGLRGGPGELFF | TGTGCCAGCAGCTCGGGGCTTCGGGGGGGCCCCGGGGAGCTGTTTTTT